This TCR beta chain emerged from a study of PD-1 blockade in mismatch repair-deficient tumors. Background on the study: All were previously treated, progressing patients with over 9 mismatch repair-deficient cancer types.

The repertoire was sequenced with immunoSEQ multiplex PCR; TCRdb's copy has only in-frame clones and lacks some. Of roughly 49,000 clones in the sample, roughly 82% were seen once. This CDR3 has 16 amino acids. Germline V gene lookup returns CDR1 SGHVS and CDR2 FQNEAQ. J lost 4 bases, V lost 4 bases, and 8 bases had no gene match. Three pembrolizumab responders had their TCRs sequenced. This chain links TRBV7-8 with TRBJ2-1; 9 bases line up with TRBD1. The sequence was collected from an adult with mismatch repair-deficient cancer. The material was PBMCs, obtained before pembrolizumab treatment. In nucleotides, the CDR3 is TGTGCCAGCAGCTCCCAAGGACAGGGGATTTACAATGAGCAGTTCTTC. It codes for CASSSQGQGIYNEQFF.